Each of the 11 T cell receptor beta chains below was sequenced from the same sample in a study of monozygotic twins with inflammatory bowel disease. TCRdb reanalyzed the 5' RACE reads and collapses them to one entry per CDR3 protein, without DNA. Its listing shows 120,000 to 150,000 distinct CDR3 sequences. Sequencing used blood. These receptors all stem from a human donor with ulcerative colitis or Crohn's disease, or a healthy co-twin of an affected twin (not recorded which).

The chain employs TRBV12-3 or TRBV12-4 and TRBJ2-2; the TRBD1 assignment by TCRdb is unverifiable without DNA. The CDR3 sequence is 16 residues long. CDR3 in amino acids: CASSDRQGRETGELFF.

V is TRBV7-9 and J is TRBJ2-2; TCRdb picks TRBD1, but there is no DNA to check that call. The CDR3 length is 17 residues. The germline V gene has CDR1 SEHNR and CDR2 FQNEAQ (reference sequence). The CDR3 spells CATTGGTATLGTGELFF.

The chain combines TRBV30 with TRBJ2-2; TCRdb reports TRBD2, a call that lacks DNA to check it against. Germline values: CDR1 GTSNPN, CDR2 SVGIG (reference sequence). The length of the CDR3 is 14 residues. CDR3 loop: CAWKRGTNTGELFF.

V and J are TRBV19 and TRBJ2-1. The CDR3 extends over 15 amino acids. Looked up from germline, CDR1 is LNHDA and CDR2 is SQIVND (reference sequence). CDR3: CASSIPAKSYNEQFF.

The genes are TRBV5-1 and TRBJ2-7; with no DNA, the TCRdb D assignment of TRBD2 cannot be verified. Germline V gene data show CDR1 as SGHRS and CDR2 as YFSETQ. The CDR3 is 15 residues long. Here the CDR3 reads CASSPSGGSGNEQYF.

The chain has TRBV5-4 and TRBJ2-5. Looked up from germline, CDR1 is SGHNT and CDR2 is YYREEE (reference sequence). This CDR3 region has 16 residues. The CDR3 spells CASSLDRVAGEETQYF.

CDR3: CAISATSPSGNEQFF. The chain couples TRBV10-3 to TRBJ2-1; TCRdb indicates TRBD1, and absent DNA this call remains unverified. Germline CDR1 reads ENHRY; CDR2 reads SYGVKD. This CDR3 comprises 15 residues.

J is TRBJ1-5 and V is TRBV6-2 or TRBV6-3. The CDR3 consists of 15 residues. Germline V gene sequence: CDR1 MNHEY, CDR2 SVGEGT. CDR3 region: CASSYVGYSNQPQHF.

The chain couples TRBV5-4 to TRBJ2-7; the TCRdb D gene call, TRBD2, has no DNA to confirm it. The germline V gene has CDR1 SGHNT and CDR2 YYREEE (reference sequence). This CDR3 comprises 16 residues. CDR3 in amino acids: CASSRRKDGDSYEQYF.

V and J are TRBV4-3 and TRBJ2-7; without DNA, the TCRdb call of TRBD1 cannot be checked. The CDR3 has 15 residues. Germline CDR1 LGHNA, CDR2 YSLEER. This CDR3 reads CASSQVTGFLYEQYF.

The chain is built from TRBV15 and TRBJ1-1; TCRdb gives TRBD1 as the D gene, but with no DNA this cannot be confirmed. Germline V CDR1 and CDR2: LNHNV, YYDKDF (reference sequence). This CDR3 contains 16 residues. CDR3 region: CATKPGQGAGNTEAFF.